The 24 T cell receptor beta chains given below trace back to one sample, sequenced in a study of CD8+ T cells in alopecia areata. Treatment noted: oral pan-JAK inhibitor, 5-10 mg twice daily. The authors extracted RNA and reverse transcribed it into cDNA as the sequencing template. Data came from immunoSEQ multiplex PCR; TCRdb stores just in-frame clones and leaves some out. The table includes roughly 250,000 clones, approximately 60% detected once. The sequences come from CD4+ T cells sorted from blood, collected at week 52, from a patient treated with tofacitinib. The receptors originated from a human donor with alopecia areata.

This clone has just one count. The V call is TRBV27, the J call TRBJ1-2; D is undetermined. The CDR3 is 13 residues long. Trimming pared 3 bases from V and 2 bases from J, leaving 7 bases between. The V gene's germline CDR1 is MNHEY and CDR2 SMNVEV (reference sequence). The CDR3 protein is CASSFGLNYGYTF. The CDR3 DNA sequence: TGTGCCAGCAGTTTTGGGCTCAACTATGGCTACACCTTC.

This chain joins TRBV11-3 and TRBJ2-6; 12 nucleotides line up with TRBD1. V was pared by 6 bases and J by 0 bases, with 3 bases of the junction left unmatched. CDR3 length equals 17 residues. Looked up from germline, CDR1 is SGHNT and CDR2 is YENEEA. Here the CDR3 DNA reads TGTGCCAGCAGTGAGGGACAGGGGGCCTCTGGGGCCAACGTCCTGACTTTC. This translates into CASSEGQGASGANVLTF. The variable domain in full, with the rest retrieved from reference TRBV11-3 and TRBJ2-6, is EAGVVQSPRYKIIEKKQPVAFWCNPISGHNTLYWYLQNLGQGPELLIRYENEEAVDDSQLPKDRFSAERLKGVDSTLKIQPAELGDSAVYLCASSEGQGASGANVLTFGAGSRLTVL.

The CDR3 nucleotides are TGTGCCAGTAGTCCCCCGGGGACCGGGGAGCTGTTTTTT. It codes for CASSPPGTGELFF. The V and J genes are TRBV19 and TRBJ2-2; possible D gene TRBD2, 5 bases. Per germline, CDR1 LNHDA and CDR2 SQIVND (reference sequence). This CDR3 spans 13 amino acids. V lost 5 bases to trimming and J lost 5 bases, with 9 bases between them. The variable domain in full, completed from reference TRBV19 and TRBJ2-2, reads DGGITQSPKYLFRKEGQNVTLSCEQNLNHDAMYWYRQDPGQGLRLIYYSQIVNDFQKGDIAEGYSVSREKKESFPLTVTSAQKNPTAFYLCASSPPGTGELFFGEGSRLTVL.

This rearrangement joins TRBV2 to TRBJ2-7, with a possible D match to TRBD1 (5 bases). This CDR3 spans 12 amino acids. V was pared by 10 bases and J by 2 bases, with 12 bases between. CDR1 is SNHLY and CDR2 is FYNNEI in the germline V gene. CDR3 sequence reads: CATRGSPYEQYF. The CDR3 bases are TGTGCCACAAGGGGTAGCCCCTACGAGCAGTACTTC.

CDR3 sequence (DNA): TGTGCCAGCACAGGGGGCGCAGGTCAGCCCCAGCATTTT. Encoded protein: CASTGGAGQPQHF. This chain joins TRBV6-5 and TRBJ1-5; TRBD1 aligns across 8 bases. This CDR3 is 13 amino acids long. The trim removed 7 bases at V and 6 bases at J, leaving 5 bases unmatched. CDR1 is MNHEY, CDR2 SVGAGI, per germline.

This rearrangement joins TRBV15 to TRBJ2-1, with D possibly matching TRBD2 (6 bases). Trimming removed 0 bases at V and 5 bases at J, with 17 bases between. The CDR3 spans 17 residues. Germline CDR1 is LNHNV and CDR2 is YYDKDF (reference sequence). The CDR3 DNA sequence: TGTGCCACCAGCAGAGATTTAACTAGCCCTACGAACAATGAGCAGTTCTTC. It translates to CATSRDLTSPTNNEQFF.

The rearrangement links TRBV30 to TRBJ2-7, with D perhaps being TRBD1 or TRBD2 (6 bases each). Germline V CDR1 and CDR2: GTSNPN, SVGIG (reference sequence). The V and J ends lost 5 bases and 3 bases respectively, with 14 bases between them. The CDR3 length is 13 residues. The CDR3 sequence is CAWARGLSYEQYF. The CDR3 DNA sequence: TGTGCCTGGGCCAGGGGACTGAGCTACGAGCAGTACTTC.

The sample holds a few counts of this clone. This rearrangement joins TRBV27 to TRBJ1-1; perhaps TRBD1 as D (5 bases). CDR3 length: 14 residues. Trimming took 6 bases from V and 6 from J, leaving 17 bases between them. Germline values: CDR1 MNHEY, CDR2 SMNVEV (reference sequence). CDR3 sequence reads: CASSFGTARAEAFF. In nucleotides, the CDR3 is TGTGCCAGCAGCTTTGGGACGGCCAGGGCTGAAGCTTTCTTT.

V usage is TRBV5-6 and J usage is TRBJ1-5, with D perhaps TRBD1 (6 bases). V was cut by 4 bases and J by 10 bases, with 21 bases left in between. CDR3 length: 15 residues. The germline V gene has CDR1 SGHDT and CDR2 YYEEEE. The CDR3 DNA follows: TGTGCCAGCAGCCGGGAAGGGGGTTCCCCATTCCCCCAGCATTTT. Its protein is CASSREGGSPFPQHF.

The table lists this clone with a few counts. The J gene is TRBJ2-2, the V gene TRBV10-3; weak D call: TRBD2 (5 bases). This CDR3 comprises 13 residues. The V end was cut by 3 bases, the J end by 8 bases, with 10 bases between. The germline gives CDR1 ENHRY, CDR2 SYGVKD. The chain's CDR3 is CAISDEGSGELFF. Here the CDR3 DNA reads TGTGCCATCAGTGATGAGGGTTCGGGGGAGCTGTTTTTT.

This chain links TRBV7-9 with TRBJ1-6; D is unclear. Germline loops: CDR1 SEHNR, CDR2 FQNEAQ (reference sequence). The V gene lost 5 bases and the J gene lost 6 bases, with 14 bases spanning the gap. This CDR3 has 15 residues. The CDR3 nucleotides read TGTGCCAGCAGCGAGTCGCGCCCCGGTAATTCACCCCTCCACTTT. This codes for CASSESRPGNSPLHF.

The chain carries TRBV29-1 and TRBJ2-7, with 8 bases aligning to TRBD1. The germline V gene encodes CDR1 SQVTM and CDR2 ANQGSEA. V shed 6 bases and J 3 bases; nucleotides not matched to a gene: 7. The length of the CDR3 is 13 residues. The CDR3: CSVWTGQSYEQYF. Written as DNA, the CDR3 is TGCAGCGTGTGGACAGGGCAGAGCTACGAGCAGTACTTC.

This clone was seen more than once but under ten times. This chain joins TRBV30 and TRBJ1-5; a weak D match, TRBD1 (5 bases). CDR1 GTSNPN and CDR2 SVGIG come from the germline V gene (reference sequence). V was clipped by 3 bases and J by 6 bases, with 12 bases between them. The CDR3 loop spans 13 amino acids. The DNA of the CDR3 is TGTGCCTGGAGGAGAGGGACGGGTCAGCCCCAGCATTTT. It encodes CAWRRGTGQPQHF.

The gene calls are TRBV7-2 and TRBJ2-5; D may be TRBD1 (6 bases). The ends were cut back, 1 base at V and 3 bases at J, with 18 bases in the middle. The germline CDR1 and CDR2 sequences are SGHTA and FQGNSA. CDR3 length: 17 amino acids. The CDR3 coding sequence is TGTGCCAGCAGCTTAGTCCGGGACATCTGGGTAAAAGAGACCCAGTACTTC. Translating it yields CASSLVRDIWVKETQYF.

This rearrangement joins TRBV27 to TRBJ1-4; TRBD1 is a possible D gene (5 bases). This CDR3 has 13 residues. The V end lost 3 bases, the J end lost 12 bases, and 14 bases lay between the germline ends. Germline assignment: CDR1 MNHEY and CDR2 SMNVEV (reference sequence). The CDR3 nucleotides read TGTGCCAGCAGTTTCGATCTAGCGGGGGAACTGTTTTTT. Its translation: CASSFDLAGELFF. The complete variable domain, with remaining parts taken from reference TRBV27 and TRBJ1-4, reads EAQVTQNPRYLITVTGKKLTVTCSQNMNHEYMSWYRQDPGLGLRQIYYSMNVEVTDKGDVPEGYKVSRKEKRNFPLILESPSPNQTSLYFCASSFDLAGELFFGSGTQLSVL.

This rearrangement joins TRBV7-9 to TRBJ1-2; no reliable D call. CDR1 and CDR2 (germline): SEHNR, FQNEAQ (reference sequence). Trimming cost V 4 bases and J 1 base, with 10 bases left between them. There are 14 residues in the CDR3. In nucleotides, the CDR3 is TGTGCCAGCAGCTCCCCGACGGGTAACTATGGCTACACCTTC. Translating it yields CASSSPTGNYGYTF.

For this clone: An end of the junction differs from the germline gene, which may be a read error. The CDR3 DNA sequence: TGTGCCAGCAGCACGTCCTATGGGTCGAACTCTGAAGCTTTCTTT. Protein product: CASSTSYGSNSEAFF. The V gene is TRBV7-2, the J gene TRBJ1-1, with no clear D. The CDR3 runs to 15 residues. Germline CDR1 and CDR2: SGHTA and FQGNSA.

The V call is TRBV2, the J call TRBJ2-1; no firm D call. The CDR3 consists of 12 residues. Per the germline V gene, CDR1 is SNHLY and CDR2 is FYNNEI. The V end was cut by 6 bases, the J end by 7 bases, with 10 bases between. The CDR3 nucleotides read TGTGCCAGCAGGGGTGATAGGAATGAGCAGTTCTTC. Translation gives CASRGDRNEQFF.

The chain uses TRBV11-2 and TRBJ1-2, with D possibly matching TRBD1 (6 bases). Germline-derived CDR1 and CDR2 are SGHAT and FQNNGV. CDR3 length: 14 amino acids. V shed 6 bases and J shed 8 bases, with 19 bases lying between them. The CDR3 DNA follows: TGTGCCAGCAGTGACGTTGCGGGGGCAAAGGGCTACACCTTC. It specifies CASSDVAGAKGYTF.

This clone was counted a few times. This rearrangement joins TRBV5-1 to TRBJ2-3; 8 bases fit TRBD1. The V segment lost 0 bases and the J segment 6 bases; nucleotides outside the gene matches: 6. Germline V gene sequence: CDR1 SGHRS, CDR2 YFSETQ. The CDR3 has 15 residues. In nucleotides, the CDR3 is TGCGCCAGCAGCTTGGGGACAGGGCTGGCGGATACGCAGTATTTT. Translating it yields CASSLGTGLADTQYF.

This clone appeared a few times. V and J are TRBV5-6 and TRBJ2-5; D unclear. CDR1 is SGHDT, CDR2 YYEEEE, per germline. This CDR3 has 13 residues. V lost 2 bases and J 0 bases, leaving 5 bases between the germline ends. This CDR3 reads CASSFTDQETQYF. The CDR3 DNA reads TGTGCCAGCAGCTTCACAGACCAAGAGACCCAGTACTTC.

The rearrangement links TRBV6-1 to TRBJ2-3, with TRBD1 as a possible D gene (6 bases). V was trimmed by 5 bases and J by 2 bases, leaving 14 bases between them. The CDR3 sequence is 15 residues long. CDR1 and CDR2 from the germline V gene are MNHNS and SASEGT. This CDR3 reads CASSPDRTPTDTQYF. CDR3 DNA: TGTGCCAGCAGTCCCGACAGGACTCCCACAGATACGCAGTATTTT.

V and J are TRBV6-6 and TRBJ2-7; D not resolved. Germline loops: CDR1 MNHNY, CDR2 SVGAGI (reference sequence). The CDR3 extends over 11 amino acids. The V and J ends lost 10 bases and 5 bases respectively, with 12 bases between them. The CDR3 reads CATQLLHEQYF. CDR3 in DNA: TGTGCCACACAGCTCCTCCACGAGCAGTACTTC.

The chain recombines TRBV7-6 with TRBJ2-1; TRBD1 might be the D (5 bases). This CDR3 spans 14 amino acids. Deletions cut 0 bases from V and 7 bases from J, with 10 bases between. Germline values: CDR1 SGHVS, CDR2 FNYEAQ. The CDR3 protein is CASSLASGKNEQFF. CDR3 DNA sequence: TGTGCCAGCAGCTTAGCGTCAGGGAAGAATGAGCAGTTCTTC.